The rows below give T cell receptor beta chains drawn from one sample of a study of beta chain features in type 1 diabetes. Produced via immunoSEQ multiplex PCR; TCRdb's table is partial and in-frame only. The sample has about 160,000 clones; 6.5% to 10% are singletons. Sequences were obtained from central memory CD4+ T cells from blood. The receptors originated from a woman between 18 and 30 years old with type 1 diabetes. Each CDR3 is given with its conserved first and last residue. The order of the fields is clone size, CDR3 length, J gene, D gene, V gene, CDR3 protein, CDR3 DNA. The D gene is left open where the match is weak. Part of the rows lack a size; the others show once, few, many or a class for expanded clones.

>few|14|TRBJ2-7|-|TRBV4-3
CASSPGRRGGEQYF
TGCGCCAGCAGCCCTGGAAGGCGGGGTGGCGAGCAGTACTTC
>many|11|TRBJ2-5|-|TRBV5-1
CASSPGETQYF
TGCGCCAGCAGCCCCGGGGAGACCCAGTACTTC
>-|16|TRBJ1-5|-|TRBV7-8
CASSPRGGARNQPQHF
TGTGCCAGCAGCCCCCGCGGGGGGGCTCGAAATCAGCCCCAGCATTTT
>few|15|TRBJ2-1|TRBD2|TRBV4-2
CASSTLAGAGDEQFF
TGTGCCAGCAGCACTCTAGCGGGGGCCGGGGATGAGCAGTTCTTC
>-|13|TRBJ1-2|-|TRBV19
CASHNRANYGYTF
TGTGCCAGCCATAACAGGGCCAACTATGGCTACACCTTC
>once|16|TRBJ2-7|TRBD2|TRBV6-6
CASSPGTSVIPHEQYF
TGTGCCAGCAGCCCCGGGACTAGCGTAATCCCTCACGAGCAGTACTTC
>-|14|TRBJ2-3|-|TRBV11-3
CASSRDPSTDTQYF
TGTGCCAGCAGCCGGGATCCCTCCACAGATACGCAGTATTTT
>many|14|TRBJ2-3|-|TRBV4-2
CASSQGDSTDTQYF
TGTGCCAGCAGCCAAGGGGACTCCACAGATACGCAGTATTTT
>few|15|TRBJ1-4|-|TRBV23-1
CASSQSGATNEKLFF
TGCGCCAGCAGTCAATCGGGCGCAACTAATGAAAAACTGTTTTTT
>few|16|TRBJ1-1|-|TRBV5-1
CASSEGGAQGITEAFF
TGCGCCAGCAGCGAGGGGGGGGCACAGGGTATCACTGAAGCTTTCTTT
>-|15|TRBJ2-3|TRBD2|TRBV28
CASSITSGRTDTQYF
TGTGCCAGCAGTATTACTAGCGGACGCACAGATACGCAGTATTTT
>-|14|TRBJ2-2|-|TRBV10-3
CAISESRNTGELFF
TGTGCCATCAGTGAGTCCCGGAACACCGGGGAGCTGTTTTTT
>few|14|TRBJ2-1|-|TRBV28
CASSLHGNGNEQFF
TGTGCCAGCAGTTTGCACGGGAATGGCAATGAGCAGTTCTTC
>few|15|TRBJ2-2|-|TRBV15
CATSRAQHGTGELFF
TGTGCCACCAGCAGGGCACAGCACGGCACCGGGGAGCTGTTTTTT
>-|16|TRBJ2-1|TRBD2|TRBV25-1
CASSEQGGGAYNEQFF
TGTGCCAGCAGTGAACAAGGCGGGGGAGCCTACAATGAGCAGTTCTTC
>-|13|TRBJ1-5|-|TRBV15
CATSRDVYQPQHF
TGTGCCACCAGCAGAGACGTTTATCAGCCCCAGCATTTT
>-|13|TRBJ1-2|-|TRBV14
CASSLSRRYGYTF
TGTGCCAGCAGCCTTTCAAGGCGGTATGGCTACACCTTC
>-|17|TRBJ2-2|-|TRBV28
CASSPREEGGNTGELFF
TGTGCCAGCAGCCCCAGAGAAGAGGGAGGGAACACCGGGGAGCTGTTTTTT
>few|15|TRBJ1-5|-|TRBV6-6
CASSSVGGSNQPQHF
TGTGCCAGCAGTTCCGTAGGCGGATCGAATCAGCCCCAGCATTTT
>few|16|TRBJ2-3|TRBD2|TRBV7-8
CASSPVAGVGTDTQYF
TGTGCCAGCAGCCCCGTAGCGGGAGTGGGAACAGATACGCAGTATTTT
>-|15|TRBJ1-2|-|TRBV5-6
CASSSINQGSGGYTF
TGTGCCAGCAGCTCAATTAATCAGGGATCAGGAGGCTACACCTTC
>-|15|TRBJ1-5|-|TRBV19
CASVRTAHSNQPQHF
TGTGCCAGCGTGAGGACAGCCCATAGCAATCAGCCCCAGCATTTT
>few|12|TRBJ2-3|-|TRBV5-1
CASSSSTDTQYF
TGCGCCAGCAGCTCGTCCACAGATACGCAGTATTTT
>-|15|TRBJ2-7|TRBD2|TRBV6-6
CASSRTLAGRDEQYF
TGTGCCAGCAGCCGAACTCTAGCGGGGAGGGACGAGCAGTACTTC
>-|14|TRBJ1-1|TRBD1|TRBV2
CASRGQGMNTEAFF
TGTGCCAGCAGGGGACAGGGGATGAACACTGAAGCTTTCTTT
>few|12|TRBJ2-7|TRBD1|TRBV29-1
CSGGQGNNEQYF
TGCAGCGGAGGACAGGGGAACAACGAGCAGTACTTC
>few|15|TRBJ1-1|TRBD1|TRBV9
CASSPGQAVKPEAFF
TGTGCCAGCAGCCCAGGACAGGCAGTTAAGCCTGAAGCTTTCTTT
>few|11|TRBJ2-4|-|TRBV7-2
CASSPSGIQYF
TGTGCCAGCAGCCCCAGCGGCATTCAGTACTTC
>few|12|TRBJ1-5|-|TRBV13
CASSLGAGPQHF
TGTGCCAGCAGCCTGGGGGCCGGGCCCCAGCATTTT
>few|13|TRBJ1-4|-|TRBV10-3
CATCGGTNEKLFF
TGTGCCACCTGCGGAGGGACTAATGAAAAACTGTTTTTT
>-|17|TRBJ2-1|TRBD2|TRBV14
CASSQDLGLVQDNEQFF
TGTGCCAGCAGCCAAGATCTGGGACTAGTTCAGGACAATGAGCAGTTCTTC
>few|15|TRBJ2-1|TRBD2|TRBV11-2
CASSPARASGAEQFF
TGTGCCAGCAGCCCGGCCAGGGCTAGCGGGGCAGAGCAGTTCTTC
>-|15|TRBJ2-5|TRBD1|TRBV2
CASSGQGGEQETQYF
TGTGCCAGCAGCGGACAGGGCGGGGAACAAGAGACCCAGTACTTC
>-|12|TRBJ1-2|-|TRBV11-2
CASRQGVGGYTF
TGTGCCAGCAGACAGGGAGTGGGTGGCTACACCTTC
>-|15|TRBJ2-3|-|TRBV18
CASSKRATGADTQYF
TGTGCCAGCTCCAAGAGGGCCACTGGCGCAGATACGCAGTATTTT
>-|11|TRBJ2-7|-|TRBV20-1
CSANRVDEQYF
TGCAGTGCAAACAGGGTCGACGAGCAGTACTTC
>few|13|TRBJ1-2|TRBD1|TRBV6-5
CASSVQGNYGYTF
TGTGCCAGCAGTGTACAGGGGAACTATGGCTACACCTTC
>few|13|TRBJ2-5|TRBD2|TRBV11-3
CASLRTSGETQYF
TGTGCCAGCCTACGGACTAGCGGGGAGACCCAGTACTTC
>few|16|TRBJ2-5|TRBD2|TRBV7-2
CASSPPSTSGVETQYF
TGTGCCAGCAGCCCGCCTTCGACTAGCGGGGTTGAGACCCAGTACTTC
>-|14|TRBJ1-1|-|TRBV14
CASSQRIYGTEAFF
TGTGCCAGCAGCCAGAGGATTTATGGCACTGAAGCTTTCTTT
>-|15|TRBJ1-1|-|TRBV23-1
CASSHQVGGKYEAFF
TGCGCCAGCAGTCATCAGGTTGGGGGGAAATACGAAGCTTTCTTT
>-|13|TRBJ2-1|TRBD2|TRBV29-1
CSVVAGGGNEQFF
TGCAGCGTTGTAGCGGGAGGCGGCAATGAGCAGTTCTTC
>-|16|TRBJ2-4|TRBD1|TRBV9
CASSPRQGMAKNIQYF
TGTGCCAGCAGCCCACGACAGGGGATGGCCAAAAACATTCAGTACTTC
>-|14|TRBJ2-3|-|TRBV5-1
CASSQSGSTDTQYF
TGCGCCAGCAGCCAAAGCGGGAGCACAGATACGCAGTATTTT
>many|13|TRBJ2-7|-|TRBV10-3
CAISEGVSYEQYF
TGTGCCATCAGTGAAGGAGTCTCCTACGAGCAGTACTTC
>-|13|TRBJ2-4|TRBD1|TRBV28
CASSKTGGNIQYF
TGTGCCAGCAGCAAGACAGGGGGTAACATTCAGTACTTC
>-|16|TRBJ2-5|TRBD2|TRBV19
CASSPTSGGLQETQYF
TGTGCCAGTAGTCCAACTAGCGGGGGCCTCCAAGAGACCCAGTACTTC
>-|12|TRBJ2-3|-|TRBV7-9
CASSRSTDTQYF
TGTGCCAGCAGCCGGAGTACAGATACGCAGTATTTT
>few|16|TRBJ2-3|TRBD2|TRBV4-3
CASSQAGGGLTDTQYF
TGCGCCAGCAGCCAAGCCGGCGGGGGACTCACAGATACGCAGTATTTT
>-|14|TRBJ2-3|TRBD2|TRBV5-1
CASSPGRETDTQYF
TGCGCCAGCAGCCCGGGGCGGGAGACAGATACGCAGTATTTT
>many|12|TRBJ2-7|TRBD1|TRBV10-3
CAIRGTGYEQYF
TGTGCCATCAGGGGGACAGGGTACGAGCAGTACTTC